This TCR beta chain was sequenced during a study of identical twins. This CDR3 is built from 16 residues. Trimming removed 1 base at V and 2 bases at J, with 16 bases between. CDR1 and CDR2 from the germline V gene are SGHRS and YFSETQ. Template switching created a universal primer site, and the cDNA included unique molecular identifiers. MiXCR was run by TCRdb on the 5' RACE reads, yielding one entry per CDR3 protein. The sample carries hundreds of thousands of distinct CDR3 sequences, around 21% recorded once. The data also belong to a second study, concerning T cells expressing NK-cell markers.

Sequencing input: PBMCs. The receptor was derived from a woman under 30 in good health. The rearrangement uses TRBV5-1 and TRBJ2-7; D perhaps matches TRBD1 (6 bases). As DNA, the CDR3 is TGCGCCAGCAGCTTGAATACAGGGAGACGGGCCTACGAGCAGTACTTC. Translation: CASSLNTGRRAYEQYF.